A single sample is the source of the 7 T cell receptor beta chains below, sequenced in a study of blood T cell repertoires in COVID-19. Sequencing was performed with immunoSEQ multiplex PCR; in TCRdb, only in-frame clones are kept and a portion is missing. The profile shows approximately 240,000 clones, around four fifths of them singletons. Sample: peripheral blood. The receptors were sampled from a woman older than 75 with active or convalescent COVID-19.

The chain carries TRBV6-5 and TRBJ2-7, with 8 nucleotides matching TRBD2. After removal of 4 bases from V and 4 bases from J, the junction contained 6 bases not matched to a gene. This CDR3 has 14 residues. Germline CDR1 MNHEY, CDR2 SVGAGI. The CDR3 reads CASSSGTSIYEQYF. CDR3 sequence (DNA): TGTGCCAGCAGTTCCGGGACTAGTATTTACGAGCAGTACTTC.

J is TRBJ1-1 and V is TRBV7-2; perhaps TRBD1 as D (5 bases). The CDR3 runs 14 residues. The V and J ends lost 5 bases and 4 bases respectively, with 14 bases between them. Germline V gives CDR1 SGHTA, CDR2 FQGNSA. The CDR3 DNA reads TGTGCCAGCAGCGTATCGGACACTTCCACTGAAGCTTTCTTT. This translates into CASSVSDTSTEAFF.

The rearrangement joins TRBV6-1 to TRBJ2-2; possible D gene TRBD2, 7 bases. CDR1 is MNHNS and CDR2 is SASEGT in the germline V gene. Trimming removed 3 bases at V and 7 bases at J, with 18 bases between. This CDR3 contains 16 residues. This chain's CDR3 is CASSDAGEGGDGELFF. The CDR3 DNA follows: TGTGCCAGCAGTGACGCGGGGGAGGGGGGGGACGGGGAGCTGTTTTTT.

The chain links TRBV24-1 to TRBJ2-3; 7 positions agree with TRBD1. The V gene's germline CDR1 is KGHDR and CDR2 SFDVKD. V lost 4 bases, J lost 3 bases, and 6 bases stayed unmatched. The CDR3 is 15 residues long. For the CDR3, the DNA is TGTGCCACCAGTGACCCCCTGACAGGGACAGATACGCAGTATTTT. Protein: CATSDPLTGTDTQYF.

The V and J genes are TRBV7-9 and TRBJ1-6; D is perhaps TRBD1 (5 bases). Trimming removed 3 bases at V and 7 bases at J, with 10 bases between. Germline-derived CDR1 and CDR2 are SEHNR and FQNEAQ (reference sequence). The CDR3 runs 14 residues. This CDR3 reads CASSFWGRNSPLHF. The CDR3, as DNA: TGTGCCAGCAGCTTTTGGGGCCGAAATTCACCCCTCCACTTT.

The J gene is TRBJ1-2, the V gene TRBV7-3, with 8 bases that match TRBD1. Germline V gives CDR1 SGHTA, CDR2 FQGTGA. There are 15 residues in the CDR3. J gave up 3 bases and V 4 bases, and 7 bases lay outside the gene matches. CDR3 residues: CASSSQTGAHYGYTF. The CDR3 nucleotides read TGTGCCAGCAGCTCTCAGACAGGGGCTCACTATGGCTACACCTTC. The full variable domain, in which reference TRBV7-3 and TRBJ1-2 provide the parts outside the CDR3, is GAGVSQTPSNKVTEKGKYVELRCDPISGHTALYWYRQSLGQGPEFLIYFQGTGAADDSGLPNDRFFAVRPEGSVSTLKIQRTERGDSAVYLCASSSQTGAHYGYTFGSGTRLTVV.

CDR3 sequence (DNA): TGTGCCAGCTCAAGCCAGGGAGGAACCTCTGGAAACACCATATATTTT. This encodes CASSSQGGTSGNTIYF. The chain has TRBV18 and TRBJ1-3; D possibly corresponds to TRBD1 (5 bases). The V end was cut by 5 bases, the J end by 0 bases, with 14 bases between. This CDR3 is 16 amino acids long. The germline V gene encodes CDR1 KGHSH and CDR2 LQKENI.